Following are 16 T cell receptor beta chains from one sample sequenced in a study of cytotoxic CD8 clonotypes in ibrutinib-treated CLL. The data were produced by immunoSEQ multiplex PCR, yet TCRdb's version contains in-frame clones alone and is incomplete. The sample lists approximately 50,000 clones, 60% to 75% occurring once. The sample consisted of PBMCs, taken after 12 months of ibrutinib treatment. These receptors were collected from a human donor with chronic lymphocytic leukemia.

The chain joins TRBV9 to TRBJ1-3, with D possibly being TRBD1 (6 bases). CDR1 is SGDLS and CDR2 is YYNGEE in the germline V gene. V was clipped by 0 bases and J by 3 bases, with 13 bases between them. There are 16 residues in the CDR3. The CDR3 spells CASSVEQGIIGNTIYF. CDR3 sequence (DNA): TGTGCCAGCAGCGTAGAACAGGGAATAATTGGAAACACCATATATTTT.

This chain uses TRBV21-1 with TRBJ2-3; the D call of TRBD1 is as the table states it, not checked on the DNA. TRBV21-1 is designated a pseudogene. This CDR3 is 16 amino acids long. CDR3 nucleotide sequence: TGTGCCAGCAGCAAATCTCAGGGGCGTAGCACAGATACGCAGTATTTT. Translated, it gives CASSKSQGRSTDTQYF.

Only a few counts were recorded for this clone. The chain uses TRBV4-2 and TRBJ2-7; D uncertain. Germline V gene data show CDR1 as LGHNA and CDR2 as YNFKEQ. CDR3 length: 14 amino acids. With 0 bases removed from V and 1 base from J, the gap between germline ends came to 7 bases. The CDR3 sequence is CASSQDRPSYEQYF. The CDR3 DNA reads TGTGCCAGCAGCCAAGATCGGCCGTCCTACGAGCAGTACTTC.

The chain has TRBV6-5 and TRBJ2-7; 7 nucleotides line up with TRBD1. V shed 2 bases and J 5 bases; nucleotides not matched to a gene: 6. CDR1 MNHEY and CDR2 SVGAGI come from the germline V gene. This CDR3 is 14 amino acids long. The CDR3 coding sequence is TGTGCCAGCAGTTACGGGACAGAAAACGACGAGCAGTACTTC. Residues: CASSYGTENDEQYF.

V usage is TRBV6-5 and J usage is TRBJ2-5; D perhaps matches TRBD1 (6 bases). Germline V CDR1 and CDR2: MNHEY, SVGAGI. Trimming left V 5 bases short and J 1 base short, with 11 bases between. The CDR3 runs to 14 residues. In nucleotides, the CDR3 is TGTGCCAGCAGTCCGACAGGCTTCCAAGAGACCCAGTACTTC. It translates to CASSPTGFQETQYF.

The rearrangement uses TRBV27 and TRBJ2-1; D is undetermined. This CDR3 comprises 16 residues. Per the germline V gene, CDR1 is MNHEY and CDR2 is SMNVEV (reference sequence). V was pared by 6 bases and J by 7 bases, with 22 bases between. This CDR3 reads CASSHRLGRMGNEQFF. The CDR3 DNA follows: TGTGCCAGCAGCCACCGGCTAGGTCGAATGGGGAATGAGCAGTTCTTC.

The chain links TRBV4-2 to TRBJ1-2; D may be TRBD1 (6 bases). Germline-derived CDR1 and CDR2 are LGHNA and YNFKEQ. Trimming cost V 0 bases and J 4 bases, with 12 bases left between them. The CDR3 has 15 amino acids. Here the CDR3 DNA reads TGTGCCAGCAGCCAAGATCCGGGGGCGATCTATGGCTACACCTTC. Its translation is CASSQDPGAIYGYTF.

The chain is built from TRBV7-2 and TRBJ1-4; D gene uncertain. The CDR3 runs 14 residues. The germline V gene encodes CDR1 SGHTA and CDR2 FQGNSA. V was trimmed by 1 base and J by 5 bases, leaving 8 bases between them. The CDR3 here is CASSLGLSNEKLFF. CDR3 DNA: TGTGCCAGCAGCTTAGGGTTGTCCAATGAAAAACTGTTTTTT.

V usage is TRBV5-1 and J usage is TRBJ2-7; a weak D match, TRBD2 (5 bases). The CDR3 runs 14 residues. Germline V gene sequence: CDR1 SGHRS, CDR2 YFSETQ. Trimming took 6 bases from V and 1 from J, leaving 14 bases between them. CDR3 nucleotides: TGCGCCAGCACCTTTTCGGGGTTGTCCTACGAGCAGTACTTC. It yields the protein CASTFSGLSYEQYF.

This chain connects TRBV7-2 to TRBJ2-5; 7 bases agree with TRBD2. From germline, CDR1 is SGHTA and CDR2 FQGNSA. Losses at the gene ends were 3 bases for V and 2 bases for J; bases not matched to a gene: 9. The CDR3 is 16 residues long. The CDR3: CASSFFSAGRQETQYF. CDR3 nucleotide sequence: TGTGCCAGCAGCTTTTTTTCAGCGGGGCGACAAGAGACCCAGTACTTC.

The CDR3 DNA reads as TGTGCCAGCAGCCATCTCATGTCAGGGACCCCCAACTATGGCTACACCTTC. It is translated as CASSHLMSGTPNYGYTF. The V gene is TRBV14, the J gene TRBJ1-2, with D possibly matching TRBD1 (5 bases). Germline CDR1 is SGHDN and CDR2 is FVKESK. The CDR3 totals 17 residues. With 3 bases removed from V and 2 bases from J, the gap between germline ends came to 19 bases.

The rearrangement uses TRBV13 and TRBJ1-1; the D is unclear. V lost 1 base and J 10 bases, leaving 10 bases between the germline ends. CDR3 size: 12 residues. The germline V gene encodes CDR1 PRHDT and CDR2 FYEKMQ (reference sequence). The CDR3 sequence is CASSLERQRAFF. CDR3 DNA: TGTGCCAGCAGCTTAGAAAGACAAAGAGCTTTCTTT. The full variable domain, rest sourced from reference TRBV13 and TRBJ1-1, is AAGVIQSPRHLIKEKRETATLKCYPIPRHDTVYWYQQGPGQDPQFLISFYEKMQSDKGSIPDRFSAQQFSDYHSELNMSSLELGDSALYFCASSLERQRAFFGQGTRLTVV.

The genes are TRBV28 and TRBJ2-7; the D gene is possibly TRBD1 (6 bases). Germline loops: CDR1 MDHEN, CDR2 SYDVKM. V shed 5 bases and J shed 6 bases, with 14 bases lying between them. CDR3 length: 13 residues. The CDR3 loop is CASSLQGCGEQYF. CDR3 coding DNA: TGTGCCAGCAGTCTCCAGGGGTGTGGCGAGCAGTACTTC.

This clone was seen only once. V usage is TRBV9 and J usage is TRBJ1-6; D not certain. The CDR3 has 13 amino acids. V was cut by 3 bases and J by 10 bases, with 11 bases left in between. Germline values: CDR1 SGDLS, CDR2 YYNGEE. The DNA of the CDR3 is TGTGCCAGCAGCGCAGCAGCGGGGTCACCCCTCCACTTT. Residues: CASSAAAGSPLHF.

This rearrangement joins TRBV6-4 to TRBJ1-4; tentative D call: TRBD1 (5 bases). Germline CDR1 reads MRHNA; CDR2 reads SNTAGT. The CDR3 covers 13 residues. The V end was cut by 3 bases, the J end by 10 bases, with 12 bases between. Written as DNA, the CDR3 is TGTGCCAGCAGTGAGAAGGACATGGGAAAACTGTTTTTT. Translation: CASSEKDMGKLFF.

The count of this clone is one. V is TRBV27 and J is TRBJ2-5; D may correspond to TRBD1 or TRBD2 (5 bases each). V lost 3 bases and J lost 5, with 7 bases in between. CDR1 and CDR2 from the germline V gene are MNHEY and SMNVEV (reference sequence). The CDR3 sequence is 12 residues long. CDR3 loop: CASSFWGETQYF. For the CDR3, the DNA is TGTGCCAGCAGTTTCTGGGGGGAGACCCAGTACTTC.